The present T cell receptor beta chain was sequenced within a study of T cells after yellow fever vaccination. As for the study in general: Fractions of low cell number were prepared using SMART-Seq v4 Ultra Low Input. Study findings and constraints: A limited proportion of clonotypes was detected within both the CD4 and CD8 compartments.

Synthesis of TCR cDNA relied on 5'RACE template switching, which attached a universal primer site and UMIs. TCRdb re-derived calls from the 5' RACE reads in MiXCR, one entry per CDR3 protein. This table has roughly 310,000 distinct CDR3 sequences, about 8.7% appearing once. This clonotype was detected many times. Its antigen is unknown. This CDR3 contains 16 residues. V lost 0 bases, J lost 0 bases, and 9 bases lay in between. The V gene's germline CDR1 is SGHRS and CDR2 YFSETQ. Sequencing used PBMCs, obtained on the day of the first yellow fever vaccination. The gene calls are TRBV5-1 and TRBJ2-2; no clear D. The sequence was obtained from a man younger than 30 who received the YFV17D yellow fever vaccine. This CDR3 is CASSLAGGANTGELFF. The CDR3 DNA follows: TGCGCCAGCAGCTTGGCGGGCGGCGCGAACACCGGGGAGCTGTTTTTT.